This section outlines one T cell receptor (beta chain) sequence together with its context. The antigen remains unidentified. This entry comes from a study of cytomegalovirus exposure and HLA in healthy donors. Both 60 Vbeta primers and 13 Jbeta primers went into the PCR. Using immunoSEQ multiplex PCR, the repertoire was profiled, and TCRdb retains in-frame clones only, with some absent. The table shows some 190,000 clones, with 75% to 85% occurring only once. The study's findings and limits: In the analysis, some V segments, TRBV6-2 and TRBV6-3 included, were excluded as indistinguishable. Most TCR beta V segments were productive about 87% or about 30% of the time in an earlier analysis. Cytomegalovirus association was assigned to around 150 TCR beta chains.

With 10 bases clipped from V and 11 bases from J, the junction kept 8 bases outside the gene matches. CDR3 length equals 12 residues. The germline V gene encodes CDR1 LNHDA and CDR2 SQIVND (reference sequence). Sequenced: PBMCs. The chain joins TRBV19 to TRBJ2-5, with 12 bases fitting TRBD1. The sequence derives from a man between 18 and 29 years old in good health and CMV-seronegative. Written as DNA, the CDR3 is TGTGCCACCGGGACAGGGGGCAGTGAGCAGTACTTC. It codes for CATGTGGSEQYF.